This T cell receptor beta chain was identified during a study of beta chain features in type 1 diabetes (dated by TCRdb to 2017 to 2018). Concerning the study at large: Patients and healthy donors did not differ in mean age, gender distribution, total cell number or subset yield. The study compared TCRB repertoires of sorted circulating CD4+ T cell subsets between recently diagnosed type 1 diabetes patients and matched healthy donors. A total of over 90,000,000 sorted cells were examined across all samples, and a strong correlation was observed between cell number per subset and RNA yield. Regulatory and stem cell-like memory subsets were isolated from only 8 patients and about eight healthy donors, whereas naive and central memory subsets came from all 30 or so donors.

The High Capacity cDNA Reverse Transcription Kit was used to reverse transcribe all of the isolated RNA, meaning that expressed TCRB transcripts were what got sequenced. Deep immunoSEQ sequencing was performed on naive, central memory and regulatory T cell samples, with an average of roughly 3.3 million total reads per sample. After sorted cells were lysed in RLT buffer, RNA was extracted with DNase-treated RNeasy Micro or Mini kits, with the choice depending on cell number. To prevent cross-contamination, each cell subset was processed individually, whereas patient and healthy donor samples were processed jointly. The immunoSEQ multiplex PCR was used to amplify TCRB sequences from cDNA, yielding 87-bp fragments that span the CDR3 region. Sequencing of the amplicons was performed on the Illumina HiSeq platform. The authors' analysis ran thus. Synthetic template baselines were used to correct PCR bias computationally, reads within Hamming distance 2 were collapsed together, and singletons that could not be merged were discarded. Reads were aligned to IMGT to assign V, D and J genes, CDR3 length, and insertions or deletions at six rearrangement sites. Within each subset, clonotype counts were normalized to sorted cell number, after which true diversity and Gini coefficients were computed with the tcR R package. The overlap coefficient, calculated on TCRB nucleotide sequences, was used to quantify repertoire sharing. As a proxy for the pre-selection repertoire, out-of-frame TCRB sequences from naive cells were analyzed. In its TCRdb copy, this immuneACCESS table keeps in-frame sequences only and misses some clones. Where compared with another copy, unresolved V genes explain less than half of these, and the others have no known cause. V, J and clone size derive from that table, while D and trimming were established from the DNA sequence. Within this sample are 150,000 or so clones, with almost 65% of them counted one time only. Jointly, the top ten make up roughly 0.092% of the sample.

The germline V gene (reference sequence) supplies CDR1 MNHEY and CDR2 SMNVEV. Relative to germline, V is missing 4 bases and J is missing 0 bases, with 9 bases of the junction outside any gene match. Including the terminal cysteine and phenylalanine, the CDR3 comprises 18 residues. Here the CDR3 DNA is all that survives: 54 bases in frame from base 1. Each donor gave one peripheral blood draw, averaging roughly 120 mL, which was collected into heparinised tubes. A BD FACSAria II was used to sort naive, central memory, regulatory and stem cell-like memory CD4+ T cells with a panel that included CD45RO, CCR7, CD25, CD127, CD95 and CD27. Every sorted population had a purity above 95%. Right away, PBMCs were isolated by Lymphoprep density gradient centrifugation and were stained directly, with no culture step. So that batch effects would be minimized, each experiment stained and sorted samples in pairs, pairing one healthy donor with one patient.

About this clone: The antigen it binds to is not known. Base qualities are missing; no much larger clone stands one base away.

Results and caveats for the whole study, not just this receptor: Because the HLA sub-analyses included only small numbers of individuals, any influence of HLA type on TCRB rearrangement was left unresolved. Shorter templates might be favored by PCR, yet because patient and control samples were amplified and corrected together, any such skew would affect both groups equally. At VDJ recombination sites, patients with type 1 diabetes made fewer insertions and deleted more nucleotides, a pattern implying thymic rearrangement abnormalities. Because cDNA rather than genomic DNA was sequenced, highly expressing activated cells could have been over-represented, although no difference in activation and CD3 levels was found between groups. Naive, central memory and regulatory TCRB repertoires appeared to be more similar among patients than among healthy donors. Type 1 diabetes patients showed a moderate but significant shortening of TCRB CDR3 length in all four CD4+ subsets.

The source of this sequence is a man under 40 with type 1 diabetes. Recombination joined TRBV27 with TRBJ2-7; TRBD2 matches 13 bases in the middle. Sequenced: naive CD4+ T cells from blood. In light of the paper, this sample's cell subset or site label describes: true naive CD4+ T cells. The CDR3 is CASSSGLAGPLLSYEQYF. The base sequence is TGTGCCAGCAGTTCGGGACTAGCGGGGCCACTCCTCTCCTACGAGCAGTACTTC.